This T cell receptor beta chain was found in a study of T-cell reconstitution after alpha-beta-depleted transplantation in children. This clonotype was seen many times. What it binds is not known. V was trimmed by 5 bases and J by 3 bases, leaving 14 bases between them. The CDR3 extends over 14 amino acids. Germline V CDR1 and CDR2: DFQATT, SNEGSKA (reference sequence). Preparation of the TCRbeta library used unique molecular identifiers. TCRdb reprocessed the PCR reads with MiXCR, giving one entry per CDR3 protein. This table holds around 670,000 distinct CDR3 sequences, about an eighth found once. The study, taken as a whole, reports: Recipient T cells and thymic progenitors that survived gave rise to the high TCRbeta diversity observed at day 60 in some patients. The main origin of T-cell counts and diversity one year after transplant was newly produced T cells. Several hundred expanded graft clones reportedly were the source of alpha-beta T cells about two months after transplant.

The chain recombines TRBV20-1 with TRBJ1-3; possible D gene TRBD1, 5 bases. This clonotype originated in a girl between 2 and 10 years old with congenital amegakaryocytic thrombocytopenia, due to receive a stem cell transplant. The sequenced sample was PBMCs, obtained before TCRalphabeta/CD19-depleted stem cell transplant. The CDR3 DNA follows: TGCAGTGCTTCCAATGTGGGGGGTGGAAACACCATATATTTT. This sequence encodes CSASNVGGGNTIYF.